This entry is about one T cell receptor (beta chain). The sample comes from a study of blood T cell repertoires in COVID-19. TCRdb keeps only in-frame clones here, not all; method: immunoSEQ multiplex PCR. The data contain over 250,000 clones, 85% to 90% of them singletons. Sequencing was performed on PBMCs or T cells enriched from blood (not recorded which). The origin of this receptor is a middle-aged man who had recovered from COVID-19.

For the CDR3, the DNA is TGTGCCACCAGCAGAGATCGGGGAATCAATCAGCCCCAGCATTTT. Protein product: CATSRDRGINQPQHF. The chain carries TRBV15 and TRBJ1-5; D unresolved. The CDR3 covers 15 residues. CDR1 and CDR2 (germline): LNHNV, YYDKDF (reference sequence). V lost 0 bases to trimming and J lost 3 bases, with 9 bases between them.